This T cell receptor (beta chain) originates from a study of shared clonotypes between healthy human individuals. The overall study: Per donor, CD8 memory used one plate, CD8 naive used two, CD4 memory used three and CD4 naive used three.

CDR3 length: 14 amino acids. Germline CDR1 reads SGHAT; CDR2 reads FQNNGV. V shed 0 bases and J shed 3 bases, with 9 bases lying between them. The study ran the assay at deep level. The table came from immunoSEQ multiplex PCR; TCRdb's copy has only in-frame clones and leaves some out. This table has 1.5 million to 2.5 million clones, about 95% appearing once. General study points: Some clonotypes were shared by all four sorted-subset donors, while others were not shared. The non-shared ones had lower generation probabilities than the shared ones. A generally larger estimated richness was seen in naive subsets than in memory subsets.

CD45RO-negative, CCR7-selected cells formed the naive CD8 fraction, which excluded terminally differentiated effector memory CD45RA+ cells. In its sample, this clone was seen once. The antigen is undetermined. This chain joins TRBV11-2 and TRBJ2-7; D gene unclear. Sequencing input: naive CD8+ T cells sorted from blood. This TCR derives from a man between 18 and 29 years old in good health. The DNA of the CDR3 is TGTGCCAGCAGCTTAGAGGCTAGAAGCTACGAGCAGTACTTC. Translated: CASSLEARSYEQYF.